This TCR beta chain is drawn from a study of T cells in Graves' hyperthyroidism and ophthalmopathy. Amplification targeted TCR beta CDR3 regions from RNA transcripts. In the first-round RT-PCR of the TCR CDR3, the HTBI primer set was used. TCRdb reprocessed the multiplex PCR reads with MiXCR, giving one entry per CDR3 protein. Of 220,000 or so distinct CDR3 sequences in the sample, around 15% were seen once. Study-level points and caveats: Also found in blood were most expanded thyroid clonotypes above 0.001. From stable hyperthyroidism, ophthalmopathy was separated by a 13 V-J model.

V was clipped by 5 bases and J by 4 bases, with 11 bases between them. The CDR3 runs to 13 residues. Germline-derived CDR1 and CDR2 are LGHDT and YNNKEL (reference sequence). Worth noting for this clonotype: The antigen is unknown.

Sequenced sample: blood. The genes are TRBV3-1 and TRBJ1-1; D call uncertain. This TCR derives from a woman aged 18-29 years with Graves' ophthalmopathy. CDR3 bases: TGTGCCAGCAGCGCCGACGTCACCACTGAAGCTTTCTTT. Its translation: CASSADVTTEAFF.